These 2 T cell receptor beta chains were all obtained from the same sample, sequenced in a study of CD8+ T cells in alopecia areata. Treatment of the sample: oral pan-JAK inhibitor, 5-10 mg twice daily. Extracted RNA was reverse transcribed into cDNA, the sequencing template. Assay: immunoSEQ multiplex PCR; the TCRdb copy retains only in-frame clones and omits some. The sample yields 120,000 to 150,000 clones, roughly four fifths seen once. The sequenced sample was CD8+ T cells sorted from blood, obtained at week 4, from a patient treated with tofacitinib. All receptors come from a human donor with alopecia areata.

This chain links TRBV19 with TRBJ2-7; 8 nucleotides align to TRBD2. The ends lost 4 bases at V and 6 bases at J; junction bases unmatched: 14. The CDR3 has 16 residues. Germline lookup yields CDR1 LNHDA and CDR2 SQIVND (reference sequence). In DNA form, the CDR3 reads TGTGCCAGTAGTAACAAACCGGGACTAGATCCGGGCGAGCAGTACTTC. Translating gives CASSNKPGLDPGEQYF.

This clone has more than one count but fewer than ten. The gene calls are TRBV5-1 and TRBJ2-1; D uncertain. Germline CDR1 is SGHRS and CDR2 is YFSETQ. The ends were cut back, 5 bases at V and 0 bases at J, with 18 bases in the middle. This CDR3 region has 17 residues. The CDR3 protein is CASRSELSLSSYNEQFF. The CDR3 DNA reads as TGCGCCAGCAGGTCCGAGCTCTCGTTGAGCTCCTACAATGAGCAGTTCTTC.